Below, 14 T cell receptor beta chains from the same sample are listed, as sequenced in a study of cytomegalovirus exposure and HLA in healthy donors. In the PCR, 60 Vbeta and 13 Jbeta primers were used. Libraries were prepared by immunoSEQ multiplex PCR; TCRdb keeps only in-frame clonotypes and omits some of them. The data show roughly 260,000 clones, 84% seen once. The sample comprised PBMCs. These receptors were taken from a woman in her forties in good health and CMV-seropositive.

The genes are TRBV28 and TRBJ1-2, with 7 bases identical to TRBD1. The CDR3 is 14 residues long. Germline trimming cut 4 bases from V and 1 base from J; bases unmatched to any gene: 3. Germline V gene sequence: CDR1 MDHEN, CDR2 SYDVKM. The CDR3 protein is CASSWDSINYGYTF. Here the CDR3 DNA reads TGTGCCAGCAGTTGGGACAGCATTAACTATGGCTACACCTTC.

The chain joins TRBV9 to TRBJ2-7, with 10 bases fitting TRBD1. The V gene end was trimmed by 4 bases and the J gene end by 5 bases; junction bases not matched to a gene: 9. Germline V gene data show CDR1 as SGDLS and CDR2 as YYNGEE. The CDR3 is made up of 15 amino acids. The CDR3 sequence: CASSPVDRGINEQYF. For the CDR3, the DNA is TGTGCCAGCAGCCCCGTGGACAGGGGGATCAACGAGCAGTACTTC.

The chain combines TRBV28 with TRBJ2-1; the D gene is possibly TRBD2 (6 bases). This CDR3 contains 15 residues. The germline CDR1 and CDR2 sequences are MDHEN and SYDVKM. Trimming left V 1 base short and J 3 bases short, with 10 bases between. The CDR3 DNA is TGTGCCAGCAGTTTATTGTCGGGGGTCTACAATGAGCAGTTCTTC. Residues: CASSLLSGVYNEQFF.

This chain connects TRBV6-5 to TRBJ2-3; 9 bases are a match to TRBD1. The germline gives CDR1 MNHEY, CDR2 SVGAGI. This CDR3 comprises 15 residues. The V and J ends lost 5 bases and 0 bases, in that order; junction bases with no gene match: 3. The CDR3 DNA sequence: TGTGCCAGCAGTCCCGGACAGGGGAGCACAGATACGCAGTATTTT. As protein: CASSPGQGSTDTQYF.

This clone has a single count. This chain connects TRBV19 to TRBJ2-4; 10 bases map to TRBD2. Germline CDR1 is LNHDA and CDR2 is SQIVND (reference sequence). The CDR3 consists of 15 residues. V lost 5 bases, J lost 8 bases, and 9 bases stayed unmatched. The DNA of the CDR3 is TGTGCCAGTAGTGTACTTAGCGGGAGGAGAGACATTCAGTACTTC. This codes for CASSVLSGRRDIQYF.

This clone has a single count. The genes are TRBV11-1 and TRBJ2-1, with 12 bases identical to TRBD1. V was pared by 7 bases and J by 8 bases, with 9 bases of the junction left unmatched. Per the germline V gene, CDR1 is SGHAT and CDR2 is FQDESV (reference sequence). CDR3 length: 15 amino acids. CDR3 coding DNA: TGTGCCAGCACCGCCATGGGACAGGGGGCCTATGAGCAGTTCTTC. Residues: CASTAMGQGAYEQFF.

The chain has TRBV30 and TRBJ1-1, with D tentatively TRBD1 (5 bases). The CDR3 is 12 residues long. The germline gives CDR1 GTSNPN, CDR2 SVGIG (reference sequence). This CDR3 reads CARSQGNTEAFF. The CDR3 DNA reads TGTGCAAGATCTCAGGGAAACACTGAAGCTTTCTTT.

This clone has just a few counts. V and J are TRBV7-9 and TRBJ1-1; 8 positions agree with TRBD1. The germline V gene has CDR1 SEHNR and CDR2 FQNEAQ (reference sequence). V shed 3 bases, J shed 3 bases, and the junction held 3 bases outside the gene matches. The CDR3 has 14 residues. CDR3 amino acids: CASSLDREYTEAFF. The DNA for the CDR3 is TGTGCCAGCAGCTTGGACAGGGAGTACACTGAAGCTTTCTTT.

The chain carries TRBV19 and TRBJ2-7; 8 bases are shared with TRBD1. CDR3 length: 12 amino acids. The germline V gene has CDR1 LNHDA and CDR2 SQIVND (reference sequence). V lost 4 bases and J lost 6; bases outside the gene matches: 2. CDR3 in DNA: TGTGCCAGTAGTACCACAGGGGGCGAGCAGTACTTC. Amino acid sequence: CASSTTGGEQYF.

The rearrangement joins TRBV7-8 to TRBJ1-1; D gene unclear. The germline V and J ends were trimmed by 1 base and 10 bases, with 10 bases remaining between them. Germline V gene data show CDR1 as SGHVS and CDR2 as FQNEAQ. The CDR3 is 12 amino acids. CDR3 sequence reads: CASSLEQTGAFF. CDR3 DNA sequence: TGTGCCAGCAGCTTAGAACAAACGGGAGCTTTCTTT. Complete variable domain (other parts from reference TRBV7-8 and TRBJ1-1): GAGVSQSPRYKVAKRGQDVALRCDPISGHVSLFWYQQALGQGPEFLTYFQNEAQLDKSGLPSDRFFAERPEGSVSTLKIQRTQQEDSAVYLCASSLEQTGAFFGQGTRLTVV.

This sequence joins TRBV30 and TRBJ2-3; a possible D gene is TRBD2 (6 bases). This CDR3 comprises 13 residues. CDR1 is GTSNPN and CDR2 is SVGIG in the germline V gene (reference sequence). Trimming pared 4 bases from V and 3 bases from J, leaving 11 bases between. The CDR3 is CAWTRGSTDTQYF. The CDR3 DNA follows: TGTGCCTGGACGCGGGGATCAACAGATACGCAGTATTTT.

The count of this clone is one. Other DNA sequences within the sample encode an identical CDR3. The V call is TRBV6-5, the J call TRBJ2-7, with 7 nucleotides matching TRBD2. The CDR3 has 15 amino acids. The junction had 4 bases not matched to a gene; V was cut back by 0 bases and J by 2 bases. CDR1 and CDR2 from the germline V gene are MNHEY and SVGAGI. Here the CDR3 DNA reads TGTGCCAGCAGTTACTCCTTAGCGGGCCCCTACGAGCAGTACTTC. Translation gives CASSYSLAGPYEQYF.

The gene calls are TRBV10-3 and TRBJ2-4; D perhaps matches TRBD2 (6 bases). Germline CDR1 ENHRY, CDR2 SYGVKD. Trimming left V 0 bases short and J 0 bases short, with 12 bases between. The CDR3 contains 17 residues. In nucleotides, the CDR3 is TGTGCCATCAGTGAGTCGGGGGGAACACTAGCCAAAAACATTCAGTACTTC. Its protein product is CAISESGGTLAKNIQYF.

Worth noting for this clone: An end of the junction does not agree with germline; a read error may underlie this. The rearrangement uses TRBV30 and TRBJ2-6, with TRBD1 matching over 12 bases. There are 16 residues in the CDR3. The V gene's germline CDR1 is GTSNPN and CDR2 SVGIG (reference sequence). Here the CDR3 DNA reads TGTGCCTTGACCGGGACAGGGGGCTATGGGGCCAACGGCCTGACTTTC. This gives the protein CALTGTGGYGANGLTF. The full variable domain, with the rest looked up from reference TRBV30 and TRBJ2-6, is SQTIHQWPATLVQPVGSPLSLECTVEGTSNPNLYWYRQAAGRGLQLLFYSVGIGQISSEVPQNLSASRPQDRQFILSSKKLLLSDSGFYLCALTGTGGYGANGLTFGAGSRLTVL.